This entry lists 20 T cell receptor beta chains sequenced from one sample in a study of blood T cells in healthy people across ages. Primers used in a second PCR of about 7 to 12 cycles were a sample-barcoded 5' primer and a J-beta primer mix. TCRdb independently ran MiXCR on the 5' RACE reads; one entry per CDR3 protein. Of hundreds of thousands of distinct CDR3 sequences listed, more than 45% are singletons. Input material: blood. The source is a man aged 30 to 39 in good health.

The sample holds one count of this clonotype. V is TRBV12-3 or TRBV12-4 and J is TRBJ2-3; D gene uncertain. V lost 4 bases to trimming and J lost 4 bases, with 9 bases between them. The CDR3 is 13 amino acids. CDR3 bases: TGTGCCAGCAGTTCTAATTTTCCAGATACGCAGTATTTT. This encodes CASSSNFPDTQYF.

The chain carries TRBV2 and TRBJ2-1; weak D call: TRBD1 (5 bases). The V end was cut by 0 bases, the J end by 13 bases, with 13 bases between. In germline, CDR1 is SNHLY, CDR2 FYNNEI. The CDR3 contains 13 residues. Here the CDR3 DNA reads TGTGCCAGCAGTGAAGCGCTTCGTGGGGCTCAGTTCTTC. As protein: CASSEALRGAQFF.

This clonotype has only a few counts. In DNA form, the CDR3 reads TGTGCCAGCAGCTACCTACGGGGGTCACCCCTCCACTTT. This sequence encodes CASSYLRGSPLHF. The chain recombines TRBV6-5 with TRBJ1-6; possible D gene TRBD1, 5 bases. This CDR3 spans 13 amino acids. Trimming removed 6 bases at V and 10 bases at J, with 13 bases between. The germline V gene has CDR1 MNHEY and CDR2 SVGAGI.

This clonotype was seen once. A clone one base away is much larger, so this may be a read error. V and J are TRBV12-3 or TRBV12-4 and TRBJ1-6; D gene unclear. The V end was cut by 6 bases, the J end by 11 bases, with 14 bases between. This CDR3 comprises 13 residues. CDR3 DNA: TGTGCCAGCAGCTTGCCGCCGCCTGCACCCCTCCACTTT. It translates to CASSLPPPAPLHF.

This chain joins TRBV7-9 and TRBJ1-4, with D unresolved. Germline V CDR1 and CDR2: SEHNR, FQNEAQ (reference sequence). Deletions cut 1 base from V and 10 bases from J, with 19 bases between. This CDR3 comprises 16 residues. CDR3 residues: CASSLEAWVGDGKLFF. The CDR3, as DNA: TGTGCCAGCAGCTTAGAGGCCTGGGTCGGAGACGGAAAACTGTTTTTT.

The chain employs TRBV20-1 and TRBJ2-7; 8 nucleotides match TRBD2. The V segment lost 3 bases and the J segment 0 bases; nucleotides outside the gene matches: 4. CDR3 size: 14 residues. Per germline, CDR1 DFQATT and CDR2 SNEGSKA (reference sequence). Here the CDR3 reads CSARSGRGSYEQYF. The CDR3 coding sequence is TGCAGTGCTAGGAGCGGGAGAGGCTCCTACGAGCAGTACTTC.

Comment on this clonotype: At one end the junction does not follow the germline gene, possibly because of a read error. This chain links TRBV7-7 with TRBJ2-3, with TRBD2 as a possible D gene (5 bases). The germline V gene encodes CDR1 SSHAT and CDR2 FNYEAQ (reference sequence). The CDR3 is made up of 16 amino acids. CDR3 nucleotides: TGTGCTAGCAGCTTAATCAGAGAGGACTGCACAGATACGCAGTATTTT. As protein: CASSLIREDCTDTQYF.

The chain combines TRBV4-1 with TRBJ1-5; the D is unclear. The CDR3 runs to 14 residues. V was clipped by 0 bases and J by 9 bases, with 12 bases between them. Germline CDR1 is MGHRA and CDR2 is YSYEKL. CDR3 in amino acids: CASSQDTAVGPQHF. CDR3 coding DNA: TGCGCCAGCAGCCAAGATACAGCGGTAGGGCCCCAGCATTTT.

The chain combines TRBV4-3 with TRBJ1-2; the D is unclear. Trimming removed 1 base at V and 4 bases at J, with 10 bases between. This CDR3 has 14 residues. Germline V gene sequence: CDR1 LGHNA, CDR2 YSLEER. The CDR3, as DNA: TGCGCCAGCAGCCAAGGGAGGGAGGGCTATGGCTACACCTTC. It yields the protein CASSQGREGYGYTF.

The chain has TRBV10-3 and TRBJ2-3; TRBD2 matches 7 bases. V shed 7 bases and J 1 base; nucleotides not matched to a gene: 2. CDR3 length: 13 amino acids. Germline V gene lookup returns CDR1 ENHRY and CDR2 SYGVKD. The chain's CDR3 is CAIIREGTDTQYF. The CDR3 nucleotides are TGTGCCATCATCCGGGAGGGCACAGATACGCAGTATTTT.

The gene calls are TRBV30 and TRBJ2-7; D is unclear. V gave up 2 bases and J gave up 4 bases, with 18 bases separating them. The CDR3 loop spans 15 amino acids. Germline values: CDR1 GTSNPN, CDR2 SVGIG (reference sequence). The CDR3 DNA sequence: TGTGCCTGGAGTACCCATCGTCTTGAGATTTACGAGCAGTACTTC. As protein: CAWSTHRLEIYEQYF. Supplemented by reference TRBV30 and TRBJ2-7, the full variable domain reads SQTIHQWPATLVQPVGSPLSLECTVEGTSNPNLYWYRQAAGRGLQLLFYSVGIGQISSEVPQNLSASRPQDRQFILSSKKLLLSDSGFYLCAWSTHRLEIYEQYFGPGTRLTVT.

The chain combines TRBV7-2 with TRBJ1-4; weak D call: TRBD1 (5 bases). The CDR3 runs to 12 residues. The germline V and J ends were trimmed by 1 base and 11 bases, with 8 bases remaining between them. The germline CDR1 and CDR2 sequences are SGHTA and FQGNSA. CDR3: CASSLEGSKLFF. CDR3 DNA sequence: TGTGCCAGCAGCTTAGAGGGGTCGAAACTGTTTTTT.

This clonotype was counted between two and nine times. The chain is built from TRBV2 and TRBJ1-4; D uncertain. Germline V gene data show CDR1 as SNHLY and CDR2 as FYNNEI. The germline V and J ends were trimmed by 11 bases and 8 bases, with 18 bases remaining between them. This CDR3 is built from 13 residues. CDR3 residues: CAGRETGEEKLFF. The CDR3 DNA reads as TGTGCCGGAAGGGAGACCGGAGAGGAAAAACTGTTTTTT.

The chain has TRBV3-1 and TRBJ2-5; D is unresolved. Trimming pared 2 bases from V and 5 bases from J, leaving 9 bases between. The CDR3 sequence is 13 residues long. Germline lookup yields CDR1 LGHDT and CDR2 YNNKEL (reference sequence). CDR3 DNA: TGTGCCAGCAGCCAACGCCCGGACGAGACCCAGTACTTC. This gives the protein CASSQRPDETQYF.

Turning to this clonotype: Sequence at one end of the junction differs from germline and may be a read error. The chain has TRBV20-1 and TRBJ2-3; D assignment may be TRBD1 or TRBD2 (5 bases each). Germline V gives CDR1 DFQATT, CDR2 SNEGSKA (reference sequence). This CDR3 spans 15 amino acids. CDR3 in amino acids: CGARDLRGRTDTQYF. The CDR3, as DNA: TGCGGTGCTAGAGATCTTCGGGGACGCACAGATACGCAGTATTTT.

The chain couples TRBV5-5 to TRBJ2-1, with D unclear. Per the germline V gene, CDR1 is SGHKS and CDR2 is YYEKEE (reference sequence). V lost 0 bases and J 6 bases, leaving 7 bases between the germline ends. This CDR3 has 13 amino acids. In DNA form, the CDR3 reads TGTGCCAGCAGCTTGGCCCTGGTCAATGAGCAGTTCTTC. It specifies CASSLALVNEQFF.

J is TRBJ2-4 and V is TRBV7-2, with TRBD1 as a possible D gene (6 bases). CDR3 length equals 12 residues. From germline, CDR1 is SGHTA and CDR2 FQGNSA. The V gene lost 3 bases and the J gene lost 13 bases, with 13 bases spanning the gap. The CDR3 spells CASSFNRQVQYF. The DNA for the CDR3 is TGTGCCAGCAGCTTTAACCGACAGGTCCAGTACTTC.

The chain links TRBV7-9 to TRBJ1-2; no clear D gene. The V end was cut by 4 bases, the J end by 4 bases, with 13 bases between. The length of the CDR3 is 14 residues. Germline V gene sequence: CDR1 SEHNR, CDR2 FQNEAQ (reference sequence). The CDR3 DNA reads as TGTGCCAGCAGCTCGGCGAGTTCCGGCTATGGCTACACCTTC. This translates into CASSSASSGYGYTF.

DNA of the CDR3: TGTGCCAGCAGTTACCCGCTGCAACTGCAAAATGAGCAGTTCTTC. This gives the protein CASSYPLQLQNEQFF. The chain uses TRBV6-2 or TRBV6-3 and TRBJ2-1; no clear D gene. The length of the CDR3 is 15 residues. V was trimmed by 2 bases and J by 7 bases, leaving 15 bases between them. Germline loops: CDR1 MNHEY, CDR2 SVGEGT.

The V gene is TRBV6-4, the J gene TRBJ2-1, with a weak D call TRBD2 (6 bases). Per germline, CDR1 MRHNA and CDR2 SNTAGT. The CDR3 is 15 amino acids. Trimming removed 6 bases from V and 0 bases from J, with 12 bases in between. In DNA form, the CDR3 reads TGTGCCAGCAGAATAGACGGGGGCTCCTACAATGAGCAGTTCTTC. Residues: CASRIDGGSYNEQFF.